At least ten counts were recorded for the clone carrying this TCR beta chain. Its matching antigen is unknown. The data were taken from a study of regulatory T cells in long-lasting Graves disease. Across the study: Freshly diagnosed Graves' patients had used antithyroid drugs for under 3 months.

Regarding time point: newly diagnosed GD, antithyroid drugs for less than 3 months. PBMC RNA served as the TCR library source. Patients came from an endocrinology department in Xi'an, China. After removal of 6 bases from V and 0 bases from J, the junction contained 3 bases not matched to a gene. The CDR3 totals 17 residues. The V gene's germline CDR1 is LGHNT and CDR2 FRNRAP. Study findings and constraints: Persistent patients had a count of shared public clonotypes (around 2,700) that exceeded that of new patients (around 1,000).

With iRepertoire HTBI primers and Arm-PCR of CDR3 regions, TCR beta libraries were built. TCRdb re-called the multiplex PCR reads with MiXCR, one entry per CDR3 protein. The sample contains hundreds of thousands of distinct CDR3 sequences, 15% of which appear only once. The rearrangement links TRBV12-5 to TRBJ2-6; TRBD1 matches 12 bases. This TCR was sampled from a female donor with Graves disease. The sequencing here drew on peripheral blood mononuclear cells (PBMCs), taken at new diagnosis, from a patient treated with antithyroid drugs. CDR3 nucleotide sequence: TGTGCTAGTGGCCGGGGACAGGGGGCCTCTGGGGCCAACGTCCTGACTTTC. Translation gives CASGRGQGASGANVLTF.